These 26 T cell receptor beta chains were sequenced from one sample in a study of CD8+ T cells in alopecia areata. Once RNA had been extracted, it was reverse transcribed into cDNA to act as the sequencing template. Profiling relied on immunoSEQ multiplex PCR, and the TCRdb table lists in-frame clones only, not all of them. Of 200,000 to 250,000 clones detected, 66% appear once; the ten largest clones hold about 1.2%. Treatment: oral pan-JAK inhibitor, 5-10 mg twice daily. The sample was CD4+ T cells sorted from blood, taken between weeks 43 and 45, from a patient treated with tofacitinib. Every receptor here comes from a human donor with alopecia areata.

V is TRBV5-6 and J is TRBJ2-1, with D hard to call. V lost 0 bases and J 7 bases, leaving 5 bases between the germline ends. There are 12 residues in the CDR3. Germline CDR1 reads SGHDT; CDR2 reads YYEEEE. CDR3 coding DNA: TGTGCCAGCAGCTTGGGGTGGAATGAGCAGTTCTTC. This encodes CASSLGWNEQFF.

This rearrangement joins TRBV11-3 to TRBJ2-3; TRBD2 might be the D (6 bases). Trimming pared 2 bases from V and 2 bases from J, leaving 11 bases between. This CDR3 contains 15 residues. Germline CDR1 reads SGHNT; CDR2 reads YENEEA. This chain's CDR3 is CASSLRRGLTDTQYF. The CDR3 DNA reads as TGTGCCAGCAGCTTAAGGAGGGGCCTCACAGATACGCAGTATTTT.

This clone was picked up one time. One end of the junction is discordant with germline, which a read error may explain. This chain links TRBV11-2 with TRBJ2-6; D is uncertain. This CDR3 region has 16 residues. The germline gives CDR1 SGHAT, CDR2 FQNNGV. In nucleotides, the CDR3 is TGCGCCAGCAGCCATATACAGATCTCTGGGGCCAACGTCCTGACTTTC. Protein sequence: CASSHIQISGANVLTF.

The rearrangement joins TRBV30 to TRBJ2-7; D gene ambiguous. This CDR3 has 11 residues. Trimming removed 5 bases from V and 4 bases from J, with 9 bases in between. Germline-derived CDR1 and CDR2 are GTSNPN and SVGIG (reference sequence). The chain's CDR3 is CAWGWTYEQYF. DNA of the CDR3: TGTGCCTGGGGCTGGACGTACGAGCAGTACTTC.

The chain carries TRBV10-3 and TRBJ1-2; D gene uncertain. Germline-derived CDR1 and CDR2 are ENHRY and SYGVKD. Trimming took off 2 bases at V and 4 bases at J, with 5 bases between the two ends. The CDR3 has 12 residues. For the CDR3, the DNA is TGTGCCATCAGTGAGACCACCTATGGCTACACCTTC. This gives the protein CAISETTYGYTF.

CDR3 sequence (DNA): TGTGCCAGCAGGGAACAGGGAGGGGACTATGGCTACACCTTC. Protein: CASREQGGDYGYTF. The V gene is TRBV2, the J gene TRBJ1-2; D might be TRBD1 (6 bases). From germline, CDR1 is SNHLY and CDR2 FYNNEI. V gave up 6 bases and J gave up 3 bases, with 14 bases separating them. The length of the CDR3 is 14 residues.

V gene TRBV5-1 combines with J gene TRBJ2-1, with TRBD1 matching over 12 bases. The CDR3 extends over 14 amino acids. Trimming took 6 bases from V and 15 from J; bases not matched to a gene: 13. Germline V lookup: CDR1 SGHRS, CDR2 YFSETQ. The CDR3 DNA is TGCGCCAGCATGCGGGGACAGGGGGCGCAAACGGGGTTCTTC. The encoded protein is CASMRGQGAQTGFF.

The chain joins TRBV6-6 to TRBJ1-1, with a weak D call TRBD1 (5 bases). Between the trimmed V and J ends, which lost 4 bases and 1 base, there was a span of 13 bases. Germline CDR1 MNHNY, CDR2 SVGAGI (reference sequence). The CDR3 contains 15 residues. The CDR3 region has the DNA TGTGCCAGCAGTTCGCAGGGACTTGGGAACACTGAAGCTTTCTTT. Encoded protein: CASSSQGLGNTEAFF.

The V and J genes are TRBV2 and TRBJ2-6; 11 positions match TRBD1. J lost 0 bases, V lost 3 bases, and 4 bases had no gene match. This CDR3 region has 18 residues. Per the germline V gene, CDR1 is SNHLY and CDR2 is FYNNEI. In DNA form, the CDR3 reads TGTGCCAGCAGTGACTTAGGGACAGGGGGCTCTGGGGCCAACGTCCTGACTTTC. This gives the protein CASSDLGTGGSGANVLTF.

The chain employs TRBV18 and TRBJ1-6; D possibly corresponds to TRBD1 (6 bases). Germline lookup yields CDR1 KGHSH and CDR2 LQKENI. This CDR3 contains 12 residues. Trimming took off 5 bases at V and 7 bases at J, with 6 bases between the two ends. Here the CDR3 DNA reads TGTGCCAGCTCAACAGGGAATTCACCCCTCCACTTT. As protein: CASSTGNSPLHF. Looking up the rest from reference TRBV18 and TRBJ1-6 gives the full variable domain: NAGVMQNPRHLVRRRGQEARLRCSPMKGHSHVYWYRQLPEEGLKFMVYLQKENIIDESGMPKERFSAEFPKEGPSILRIQQVVRGDSAAYFCASSTGNSPLHFGNGTRLTVT.

V gene TRBV29-1 combines with J gene TRBJ2-1; 9 nucleotides line up with TRBD1. Germline CDR1 SQVTM, CDR2 ANQGSEA. This CDR3 spans 13 amino acids. Trimming took 7 bases from V and 4 from J; bases not matched to a gene: 5. Here the CDR3 DNA reads TGCAGCGCCCAGACAGGGGGTTACAATGAGCAGTTCTTC. This translates into CSAQTGGYNEQFF.

The chain joins TRBV30 to TRBJ1-6; the D is unclear. V lost 4 bases and J 6 bases, leaving 10 bases between the germline ends. The CDR3 loop spans 13 amino acids. Germline-derived CDR1 and CDR2 are GTSNPN and SVGIG (reference sequence). CDR3 amino acids: CAWTSVTNSPLHF. In nucleotides, the CDR3 is TGTGCCTGGACGTCGGTGACTAATTCACCCCTCCACTTT.

The sample holds a few counts of this clone. The genes are TRBV11-1 and TRBJ1-1; no reliable D call. Germline lookup yields CDR1 SGHAT and CDR2 FQDESV (reference sequence). Trimming took off 5 bases at V and 0 bases at J, with 10 bases between the two ends. The CDR3 covers 14 residues. The CDR3 DNA reads TGTGCCAGCAGCACCCGGGCGGTGAACACTGAAGCTTTCTTT. This codes for CASSTRAVNTEAFF.

The gene calls are TRBV7-2 and TRBJ1-2; no firm D call. The CDR3 has 12 amino acids. The V end was cut by 4 bases, the J end by 8 bases, with 11 bases between. CDR1 is SGHTA and CDR2 is FQGNSA in the germline V gene. Here the CDR3 reads CASSSGLWGYTF. CDR3 bases: TGTGCCAGCAGCTCTGGACTTTGGGGCTACACCTTC.

This chain joins TRBV29-1 and TRBJ1-1; weak D call: TRBD1 (6 bases). The CDR3 runs to 11 residues. V lost 4 bases and J lost 4, with 7 bases in between. Germline CDR1 SQVTM, CDR2 ANQGSEA. Written as DNA, the CDR3 is TGCAGCGTTGCAGGGGTCACTGAAGCTTTCTTT. Translating it yields CSVAGVTEAFF.

The rearrangement joins TRBV23-1 to TRBJ1-2, with D perhaps TRBD1 (5 bases). TRBV23-1 is an ORF; its function is uncertain. The CDR3 covers 12 residues. Trimming removed 7 bases from V and 7 bases from J, with 13 bases in between. This CDR3 is CASKGTGGGYTF. DNA of the CDR3: TGCGCCAGCAAGGGGACTGGGGGTGGCTACACCTTC.

V usage is TRBV30 and J usage is TRBJ2-7; the D is unclear. The CDR3 extends over 12 amino acids. Germline assignment: CDR1 GTSNPN and CDR2 SVGIG (reference sequence). With 2 bases removed from V and 4 bases from J, the gap between germline ends came to 9 bases. CDR3 loop: CAWSRDFYEQYF. In DNA form, the CDR3 reads TGTGCCTGGAGTAGGGATTTTTACGAGCAGTACTTC.

The gene calls are TRBV4-3 and TRBJ2-3; D unresolved. The CDR3 consists of 16 residues. Trimming removed 0 bases from V and 0 bases from J, with 10 bases in between. The germline V gene has CDR1 LGHNA and CDR2 YSLEER. The CDR3 here is CASSQEARASTDTQYF. For the CDR3, the DNA is TGCGCCAGCAGCCAAGAGGCCAGAGCAAGCACAGATACGCAGTATTTT.

The V gene is TRBV18, the J gene TRBJ2-5; TRBD2 might be the D (6 bases). Germline V CDR1 and CDR2: KGHSH, LQKENI. CDR3 length equals 14 residues. Trimming removed 3 bases at V and 4 bases at J, with 12 bases between. The DNA for the CDR3 is TGTGCCAGCTCACCCATAGGGCGGGGAGAGACCCAGTACTTC. Amino acid sequence: CASSPIGRGETQYF.

The chain links TRBV29-1 to TRBJ1-3, with D hard to call. There are 12 residues in the CDR3. V was clipped by 5 bases and J by 2 bases, with 7 bases between them. Germline V gives CDR1 SQVTM, CDR2 ANQGSEA. This CDR3 is CSVRPAGNTIYF. The DNA for the CDR3 is TGCAGCGTTAGGCCTGCTGGAAACACCATATATTTT. The full variable domain, rest sourced from reference TRBV29-1 and TRBJ1-3, is SAVISQKPSRDICQRGTSLTIQCQVDSQVTMMFWYRQQPGQSLTLIATANQGSEATYESGFVIDKFPISRPNLTFSTLTVSNMSPEDSSIYLCSVRPAGNTIYFGEGSWLTVV.

In its sample, this clone is medium-sized. The CDR3 nucleotides read TGCGCCAGCAGCACCGGACTAGCAGGGGCCAATGAGCAGTTCTTC. Translating gives CASSTGLAGANEQFF. J is TRBJ2-1 and V is TRBV5-1, with 8 nucleotides matching TRBD2. The CDR3 sequence is 15 residues long. Per the germline V gene, CDR1 is SGHRS and CDR2 is YFSETQ. Trimming took 4 bases from V and 6 from J; bases not matched to a gene: 9.

The DNA of the CDR3 is TGTGCCAGCAGCTTAGCACACCTGGACACGGAAGGGAATGAGCAGTTCTTC. This sequence encodes CASSLAHLDTEGNEQFF. The rearrangement links TRBV7-2 to TRBJ2-1, with D perhaps TRBD1 (5 bases). CDR1 and CDR2 from the germline V gene are SGHTA and FQGNSA. The V and J ends lost 0 bases and 7 bases respectively, with 19 bases between them. CDR3 size: 17 residues.

CDR3 protein: CASSFIRGSNSPLHF. Written as DNA, the CDR3 is TGTGCCAGCAGCTTCATCAGGGGGAGCAATTCACCCCTCCACTTT. The chain carries TRBV5-6 and TRBJ1-6, with TRBD1 matching 7 bases. Germline CDR1 SGHDT, CDR2 YYEEEE. The CDR3 covers 15 residues. The J segment lost 7 bases and the V segment lost 2 bases, leaving 6 bases of the junction unmatched. Together with reference TRBV5-6 and TRBJ1-6, the CDR3 gives the full variable domain: DAGVTQSPTHLIKTRGQQVTLRCSPKSGHDTVSWYQQALGQGPQFIFQYYEEEERQRGNFPDRFSGHQFPNYSSELNVNALLLGDSALYLCASSFIRGSNSPLHFGNGTRLTVT.

The chain carries TRBV30 and TRBJ2-1; 11 bases agree with TRBD2. The CDR3 has 15 residues. CDR1 is GTSNPN, CDR2 SVGIG, per germline (reference sequence). Trimming at V came to 3 bases and at J to 4 bases, leaving 5 bases not matched to a gene. The CDR3 spells CAWSETSGGYNEQFF. For the CDR3, the DNA is TGTGCCTGGAGCGAAACTAGCGGGGGATACAATGAGCAGTTCTTC.

The CDR3 loop is CASSQDRGQGGYGYTF. DNA for the CDR3: TGCGCCAGCAGCCAAGATAGGGGCCAGGGGGGCTATGGCTACACCTTC. This chain uses TRBV4-3 with TRBJ1-2; the match to TRBD1 covers 7 bases. Germline CDR1 LGHNA, CDR2 YSLEER. After removal of 0 bases from V and 4 bases from J, the junction contained 8 bases not matched to a gene. The CDR3 extends over 16 amino acids.

The chain joins TRBV5-4 to TRBJ2-1; D is possibly TRBD1 or TRBD2 (5 bases each). V lost 2 bases to trimming and J lost 9 bases, with 18 bases between them. Germline assignment: CDR1 SGHNT and CDR2 YYREEE (reference sequence). This CDR3 is built from 15 residues. The DNA of the CDR3 is TGTGCCAGCAGCTTCCGGGACCGGAACTACCCTGAGCAGTTCTTC. This codes for CASSFRDRNYPEQFF. The full variable domain, with the rest looked up from reference TRBV5-4 and TRBJ2-1, is ETGVTQSPTHLIKTRGQQVTLRCSSQSGHNTVSWYQQALGQGPQFIFQYYREEENGRGNFPPRFSGLQFPNYSSELNVNALELDDSALYLCASSFRDRNYPEQFFGPGTRLTVL.